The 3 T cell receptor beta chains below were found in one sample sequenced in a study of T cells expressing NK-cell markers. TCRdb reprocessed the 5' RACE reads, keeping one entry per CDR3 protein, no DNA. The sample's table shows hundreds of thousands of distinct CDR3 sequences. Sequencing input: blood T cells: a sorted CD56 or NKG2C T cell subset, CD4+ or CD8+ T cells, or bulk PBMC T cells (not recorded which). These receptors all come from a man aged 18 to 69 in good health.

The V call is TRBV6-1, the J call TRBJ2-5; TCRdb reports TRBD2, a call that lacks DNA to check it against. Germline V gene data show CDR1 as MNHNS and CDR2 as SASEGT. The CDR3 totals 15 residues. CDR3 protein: CASSRAGAVQETQYF.

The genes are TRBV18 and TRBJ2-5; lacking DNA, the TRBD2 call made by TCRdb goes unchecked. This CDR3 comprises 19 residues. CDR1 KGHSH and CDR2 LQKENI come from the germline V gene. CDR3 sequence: CASSRTSAGRSRRKETQYF.

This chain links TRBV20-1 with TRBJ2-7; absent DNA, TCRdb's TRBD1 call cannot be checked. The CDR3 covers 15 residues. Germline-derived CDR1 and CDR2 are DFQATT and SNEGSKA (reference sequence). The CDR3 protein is CSARDTAGVKYEQYF.